This T cell receptor (beta chain) was profiled in a study of blood T cell repertoires in COVID-19. Using immunoSEQ multiplex PCR, the repertoire was profiled, and TCRdb retains in-frame clones only, with some absent. The data show some 85,000 clones, with just under 80% seen just once and approximately 6.3% held by the top ten. The CDR3 contains 14 residues. The germline gives CDR1 SNHLY, CDR2 FYNNEI. Trimming at V came to 1 base and at J to 3 bases, leaving 3 bases not matched to a gene. The source material was peripheral blood. This rearrangement joins TRBV2 to TRBJ2-7, with 7 bases that match TRBD1. The receptor was isolated from a man aged 70-80 years with COVID-19, enrolled during active disease. The chain's CDR3 is CASSEGPGGYEQYF. CDR3 in DNA: TGTGCCAGCAGTGAAGGCCCAGGGGGCTACGAGCAGTACTTC.